This TCR beta chain was sequenced in a study of shared clonotypes between healthy human individuals. Study-wide results and caveats: Relative to clonotypes present in all four donors, those not shared had lower generation probabilities.

Repertoires were generated with immunoSEQ multiplex PCR, while TCRdb's copy carries only in-frame clones and drops some. The table lists about 1.1 million clones, roughly 80% of them singletons. The CDR3 has 13 amino acids. CDR1 is LGHNA, CDR2 YNFKEQ, per germline. V lost 5 bases and J lost 3; bases outside the gene matches: 1. As concerns this clone: Its antigen is still unknown.

Sequencing was performed on memory CD4+ T cells from PBMCs. Noted subset: CD45RA-negative fraction. This chain joins TRBV4-2 and TRBJ2-3, with 8 bases matching TRBD2. The clonotype was recovered from a man between 18 and 35 years old in good health. Some clones in this sample may be carry-over from other donors' samples. CDR3 coding DNA: TGTGCCAGCAGCTTAGCGGGGACAGATACGCAGTATTTT. It specifies CASSLAGTDTQYF.